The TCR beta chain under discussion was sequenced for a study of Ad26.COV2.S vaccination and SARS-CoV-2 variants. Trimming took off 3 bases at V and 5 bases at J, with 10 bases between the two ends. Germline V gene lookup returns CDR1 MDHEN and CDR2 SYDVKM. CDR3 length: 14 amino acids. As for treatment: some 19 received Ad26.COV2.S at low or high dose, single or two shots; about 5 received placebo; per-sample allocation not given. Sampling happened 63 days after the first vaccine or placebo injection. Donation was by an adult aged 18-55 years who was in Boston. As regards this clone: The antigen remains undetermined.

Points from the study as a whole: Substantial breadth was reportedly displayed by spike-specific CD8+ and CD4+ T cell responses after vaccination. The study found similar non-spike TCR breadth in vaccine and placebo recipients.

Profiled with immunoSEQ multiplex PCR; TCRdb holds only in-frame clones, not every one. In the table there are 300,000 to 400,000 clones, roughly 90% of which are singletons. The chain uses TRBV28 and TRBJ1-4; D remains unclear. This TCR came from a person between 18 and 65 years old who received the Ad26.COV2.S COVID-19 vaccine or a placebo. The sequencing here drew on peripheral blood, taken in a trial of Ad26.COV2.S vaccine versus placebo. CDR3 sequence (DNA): TGTGCCAGCAGTTTCAGCTACACCAATGAAAAACTGTTTTTT. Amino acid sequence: CASSFSYTNEKLFF.